There are a few counts of the clone carrying this TCR beta chain. Its cognate antigen is unknown. This sample includes further DNA sequences coding for the same CDR3. In the CD4+ fraction, cells were divided into CD45RA+ naive and CD45RA-negative memory subsets. Original analysis: Sequence data from immunoSEQ were junction-only and lacked quality scores; consequently, filtering differed. TCRdb keeps only in-frame clones here, not all; method: immunoSEQ multiplex PCR. V and J calls and clone size follow that table, whereas D and trimming were derived from the DNA. This table holds approximately 1,000,000 clones, approximately 78% found once. The data derive from a study of shared clonotypes between healthy human individuals. Study outcomes and limitations: Non-shared clonotypes had lower generation probabilities than clonotypes shared by all four sorted-subset donors.

CDR1 is SNHLY and CDR2 is FYNNEI in the germline V gene. The CDR3 length is 12 residues. V lost 6 bases, J lost 8 bases, and 6 bases stayed unmatched. The J gene is TRBJ1-2, the V gene TRBV2; 7 bases fit TRBD1. This clonotype was sampled from a man aged 18 to 29 in good health. Some clones in this sample may be carry-over from other donors' samples. Source material: memory CD4+ T cells from PBMCs. The sample's subset: CD45RA-negative fraction. CDR3 loop: CASREGARGYTF. As DNA, the CDR3 is TGTGCCAGCAGGGAGGGGGCGCGAGGCTACACCTTC. Full variable domain (outside the CDR3, taken from reference TRBV2 and TRBJ1-2): EPEVTQTPSHQVTQMGQEVILRCVPISNHLYFYWYRQILGQKVEFLVSFYNNEISEKSEIFDDQFSVERPDGSNFTLKIRSTKLEDSAMYFCASREGARGYTFGSGTRLTVV.